Shown below are 23 T cell receptor beta chains from a single sample sequenced in a study of shared clonotypes between healthy human individuals. Here immunoSEQ multiplex PCR was the method, and the copy in TCRdb shows in-frame clones only, minus some. The table includes approximately 2.1 million clones, 80% to 95% detected once. The sequencing sample was made of naive CD4+ T cells from PBMCs. Documented subset: CD45RA+ positively selected. Every receptor here comes from a man aged 18-30 years in good health. Some clones in this sample may be carry-over from other donors' samples.

The chain carries TRBV5-6 and TRBJ1-2, with D unresolved. This CDR3 has 13 residues. From germline, CDR1 is SGHDT and CDR2 YYEEEE. Between the trimmed V and J ends, which lost 4 bases and 8 bases, there was a span of 15 bases. DNA of the CDR3: TGTGCCAGCAGCCTCCCGGGGTCTGGGGGCTACACCTTC. Encoded protein: CASSLPGSGGYTF.

The gene calls are TRBV6-8 and TRBJ2-7; D uncertain. The CDR3 length is 12 residues. Between the trimmed V and J ends, which lost 6 bases and 6 bases, there was a span of 12 bases. CDR1 and CDR2 (germline): MNHGY, SAAAGT. CDR3 sequence: CASSPTRIEQYF. The DNA for the CDR3 is TGTGCCAGCAGCCCGACAAGAATCGAGCAGTACTTC.

The V and J genes are TRBV25-1 and TRBJ2-2, with a weak D call TRBD2 (6 bases). CDR3 length: 16 amino acids. The germline V gene has CDR1 MGHDK and CDR2 SYGVNS. V was cut by 1 base and J by 4 bases, with 13 bases left in between. CDR3 in DNA: TGTGCCAGCAGTGAATCGGGGGTACGTGGCACCGGGGAGCTGTTTTTT. Amino acid sequence: CASSESGVRGTGELFF.

This clone has only a few counts. The chain has TRBV10-3 and TRBJ1-5; D call uncertain. The V end lost 0 bases, the J end lost 5 bases, and 17 bases lay between the germline ends. This CDR3 spans 17 amino acids. Germline V gene data show CDR1 as ENHRY and CDR2 as SYGVKD. CDR3 in DNA: TGTGCCATCAGTGAGTCGATCTTAGCGGGAAACTATCAGCCCCAGCATTTT. Amino acid sequence: CAISESILAGNYQPQHF.

This clone was seen only once. The chain combines TRBV28 with TRBJ2-2; D might be TRBD2 (6 bases). CDR1 and CDR2 (germline): MDHEN, SYDVKM. The length of the CDR3 is 15 residues. Trimming stripped 4 bases from V and 1 base from J, with 10 bases between. CDR3 in DNA: TGTGCCAGCAGTTCCCGGGGGATGAACACCGGGGAGCTGTTTTTT. Encoded protein: CASSSRGMNTGELFF.

The rearrangement uses TRBV7-9 and TRBJ2-7, with TRBD1 matching over 12 bases. Germline CDR1 SEHNR, CDR2 FQNEAQ (reference sequence). The ends lost 7 bases at V and 3 bases at J; junction bases unmatched: 13. This CDR3 spans 17 amino acids. As DNA, the CDR3 is TGTGCCAGCAACTTCGGGACAGGGGGCCGAACCCTCTACGAGCAGTACTTC. Amino acid sequence: CASNFGTGGRTLYEQYF.

The chain links TRBV7-9 to TRBJ1-6, with 8 bases fitting TRBD1. The CDR3 totals 16 residues. Trimming took 5 bases from V and 15 from J; bases not matched to a gene: 18. The V gene's germline CDR1 is SEHNR and CDR2 FQNEAQ (reference sequence). The DNA for the CDR3 is TGTGCCAGCAGCCAAGGTGGAGCAGGGGGCGTCTTGGACCTCCACTTT. Translated: CASSQGGAGGVLDLHF.

This clone was seen only once. This chain uses TRBV12-5 with TRBJ2-2, with 12 bases matching TRBD2. V dropped 5 bases and J dropped 4; count of bases not matched to a gene: 2. This CDR3 is 15 amino acids long. Germline lookup yields CDR1 LGHNT and CDR2 FRNRAP. CDR3 in DNA: TGTGCTAGTGGTACGGGACTAGCGGGCACCGGGGAGCTGTTTTTT. Translation gives CASGTGLAGTGELFF.

This rearrangement joins TRBV2 to TRBJ2-7; TRBD2 agrees at 10 bases. Germline loops: CDR1 SNHLY, CDR2 FYNNEI. This CDR3 is 14 amino acids long. Losses at the gene ends were 7 bases for V and 4 bases for J; bases not matched to a gene: 7. CDR3 sequence reads: CASNRLAGEYEQYF. The CDR3 DNA reads TGTGCCAGCAACCGCCTAGCGGGAGAGTACGAGCAGTACTTC.

This clone was picked up one time. The conserved phenylalanine or tryptophan is not found at the CDR3 terminus, so this likely reflects a read error. No DNA is shown, since the ends of the CDR3 on it are uncertain; the CDR3 is the one TCRdb lists. The chain uses TRBV14 and TRBJ1-2; the D call in the table, TRBD1, was not verified against the DNA. Germline CDR1 reads SGHDN; CDR2 reads FVKESK. The CDR3 totals 13 residues, both ends included. CDR3 sequence reads: CASSQGRTGVLSL.

With respect to this clone: The same CDR3 can be traced to other DNA sequences in this sample. The chain is built from TRBV5-1 and TRBJ2-1; 10 nucleotides match TRBD2. Germline CDR1 and CDR2: SGHRS and YFSETQ. V lost 4 bases and J lost 6; bases outside the gene matches: 10. This CDR3 comprises 16 residues. The DNA of the CDR3 is TGCGCCAGCAGCCCTGGGGCGACTAGCGGGCGCAATGAGCAGTTCTTC. It encodes CASSPGATSGRNEQFF.

The chain has TRBV7-2 and TRBJ1-2; TRBD1 matches 7 bases. V lost 1 base to trimming and J lost 7 bases; unmatched junction nucleotides: 15. This CDR3 has 17 residues. Germline values: CDR1 SGHTA, CDR2 FQGNSA. The CDR3 is CASSLVRLDRTLRGYTF. DNA for the CDR3: TGTGCCAGCAGCTTAGTAAGATTGGACAGGACCCTCCGTGGCTACACCTTC.

The chain carries TRBV10-1 and TRBJ2-5; D is possibly TRBD2 (5 bases). The V end was cut by 0 bases, the J end by 3 bases, with 5 bases between. The CDR3 has 13 residues. Germline CDR1 is WNHNN and CDR2 is SYGVQD (reference sequence). CDR3 amino acids: CASSESREETQYF. The CDR3, as DNA: TGCGCCAGCAGTGAGTCGCGGGAAGAGACCCAGTACTTC.

This clone has just one count. The chain joins TRBV19 to TRBJ1-5; 7 positions agree with TRBD1. This CDR3 comprises 14 residues. Germline trimming cut 7 bases from V and 6 bases from J; bases unmatched to any gene: 9. Germline V gene sequence: CDR1 LNHDA, CDR2 SQIVND (reference sequence). CDR3 protein: CASTRGTDGQPQHF. DNA of the CDR3: TGTGCCAGTACCCGAGGGACAGACGGTCAGCCCCAGCATTTT.

This chain links TRBV7-9 with TRBJ2-5, with 8 bases matching TRBD2. Germline CDR1 is SEHNR and CDR2 is FQNEAQ (reference sequence). V trimming: 7 bases; J trimming: 5 bases; junction bases outside the gene matches: 3. The CDR3 contains 12 residues. The CDR3: CASTRLAETQYF. In DNA, the CDR3 is TGTGCCAGCACCCGACTAGCGGAGACCCAGTACTTC.

Only one count was recorded for this clone. J is TRBJ2-5 and V is TRBV7-5. TRBV7-5 is annotated as a pseudogene. CDR3 size: 15 residues. The DNA of the CDR3 is TGTGTCAGAAGCTTAGATCGGCTGATCCAAGAGACCCAGTACTTC. Its translation: CVRSLDRLIQETQYF.

This chain links TRBV7-6 with TRBJ2-1; maybe TRBD2 (6 bases). CDR3 length: 15 amino acids. V gave up 2 bases and J gave up 3 bases, with 11 bases separating them. Germline V gene sequence: CDR1 SGHVS, CDR2 FNYEAQ. The CDR3 region is CASSLPGALYNEQFF. The DNA of the CDR3 is TGTGCCAGCAGCTTACCGGGAGCGCTCTACAATGAGCAGTTCTTC.

The chain joins TRBV18 to TRBJ1-5, with D possibly matching TRBD1 (6 bases). The CDR3 is 16 amino acids. Looked up from germline, CDR1 is KGHSH and CDR2 is LQKENI. Between the trimmed V and J ends, which lost 1 base and 1 base, there was a span of 11 bases. CDR3 protein: CASSPQGGISNQPQHF. The CDR3 DNA is TGTGCCAGCTCACCACAAGGGGGTATAAGCAATCAGCCCCAGCATTTT.

The rearrangement links TRBV7-2 to TRBJ2-1, with TRBD2 matching over 11 bases. CDR1 is SGHTA and CDR2 is FQGNSA in the germline V gene. This CDR3 contains 16 residues. V lost 1 base to trimming and J lost 12 bases; unmatched junction nucleotides: 11. CDR3 sequence (DNA): TGTGCCAGCAGCTTAGGGTCGCTTACTAGCGGGAGTGGGCAGTTCTTC. Translated: CASSLGSLTSGSGQFF. Using reference TRBV7-2 and TRBJ2-1 for the parts outside the CDR3, the full variable domain is GAGVSQSPSNKVTEKGKDVELRCDPISGHTALYWYRQSLGQGLEFLIYFQGNSAPDKSGLPSDRFSAERTGGSVSTLTIQRTQQEDSAVYLCASSLGSLTSGSGQFFGPGTRLTVL.

V usage is TRBV28 and J usage is TRBJ2-7; D remains unclear. V gave up 3 bases and J gave up 1 base, with 10 bases separating them. Germline V gene data show CDR1 as MDHEN and CDR2 as SYDVKM. CDR3 length: 14 residues. The DNA for the CDR3 is TGTGCCAGCAGTTTCCGGACGCATTCCTACGAGCAGTACTTC. It codes for CASSFRTHSYEQYF. The variable domain in full, completed from reference TRBV28 and TRBJ2-7, reads DVKVTQSSRYLVKRTGEKVFLECVQDMDHENMFWYRQDPGLGLRLIYFSYDVKMKEKGDIPEGYSVSREKKERFSLILESASTNQTSMYLCASSFRTHSYEQYFGPGTRLTVT.

The V call is TRBV28, the J call TRBJ2-3; D possibly uses TRBD1 or TRBD2 (5 bases each). This CDR3 has 13 residues. CDR1 and CDR2 (germline): MDHEN, SYDVKM. Trimming removed 2 bases from V and 8 bases from J, with 11 bases in between. The chain's CDR3 is CASSLPGLGTQYF. The CDR3 DNA sequence: TGTGCCAGCAGTTTACCGGGGCTTGGTACGCAGTATTTT.

This chain links TRBV5-4 with TRBJ1-2, with a tentative D call TRBD1 (6 bases). The ends were cut back, 4 bases at V and 7 bases at J, with 23 bases in the middle. The CDR3 runs 16 residues. Germline CDR1 is SGHNT and CDR2 is YYREEE (reference sequence). CDR3 bases: TGTGCCAGCAGCCCGGACAGAGGACAGCTCTCACGTGGCTACACCTTC. It encodes CASSPDRGQLSRGYTF.

The chain joins TRBV15 to TRBJ1-4; TRBD1 aligns across 10 bases. Germline CDR1 LNHNV, CDR2 YYDKDF (reference sequence). CDR3 size: 15 residues. V lost 3 bases, J lost 7 bases, and 5 bases stayed unmatched. CDR3 sequence (DNA): TGTGCCACCAGCAGTTGGACAGGGGGGACTGAAAAACTGTTTTTT. Translated: CATSSWTGGTEKLFF.